The entry that follows covers one T cell receptor (beta chain) sequence. Per the authors' pipeline: Scientists estimated how many nucleated cells there were by amplifying reference gene primers. Repertoires were generated with immunoSEQ multiplex PCR, while TCRdb's copy carries only in-frame clones and drops some. V, J and clone size derive from that table, while D and trimming were established from the DNA sequence. The sample has 240,000 or so clones, approximately 86% seen once. These data originate in a study of blood T cell repertoires in COVID-19. Study information: Samples taken during acute and convalescent COVID-19 were collected in the United States, Italy and Spain. Sample material is recorded as cDNA or gDNA derived from T cells, B-cell-depleted T cells, or PBMCs.

The CDR3 loop spans 15 amino acids. Trimming removed 4 bases at V and 6 bases at J, with 17 bases between. The germline V gene has CDR1 KGHSH and CDR2 LQKENI. The source of this sequence is a woman aged 25 to 45 who had recovered from COVID-19. Sequences were obtained from peripheral blood. The chain is built from TRBV18 and TRBJ2-3; possibly TRBD1 for D (5 bases). DNA of the CDR3: TGTGCCAGCTCACAAGCGAGCAGGGCAGAGGATACGCAGTATTTT. This codes for CASSQASRAEDTQYF.